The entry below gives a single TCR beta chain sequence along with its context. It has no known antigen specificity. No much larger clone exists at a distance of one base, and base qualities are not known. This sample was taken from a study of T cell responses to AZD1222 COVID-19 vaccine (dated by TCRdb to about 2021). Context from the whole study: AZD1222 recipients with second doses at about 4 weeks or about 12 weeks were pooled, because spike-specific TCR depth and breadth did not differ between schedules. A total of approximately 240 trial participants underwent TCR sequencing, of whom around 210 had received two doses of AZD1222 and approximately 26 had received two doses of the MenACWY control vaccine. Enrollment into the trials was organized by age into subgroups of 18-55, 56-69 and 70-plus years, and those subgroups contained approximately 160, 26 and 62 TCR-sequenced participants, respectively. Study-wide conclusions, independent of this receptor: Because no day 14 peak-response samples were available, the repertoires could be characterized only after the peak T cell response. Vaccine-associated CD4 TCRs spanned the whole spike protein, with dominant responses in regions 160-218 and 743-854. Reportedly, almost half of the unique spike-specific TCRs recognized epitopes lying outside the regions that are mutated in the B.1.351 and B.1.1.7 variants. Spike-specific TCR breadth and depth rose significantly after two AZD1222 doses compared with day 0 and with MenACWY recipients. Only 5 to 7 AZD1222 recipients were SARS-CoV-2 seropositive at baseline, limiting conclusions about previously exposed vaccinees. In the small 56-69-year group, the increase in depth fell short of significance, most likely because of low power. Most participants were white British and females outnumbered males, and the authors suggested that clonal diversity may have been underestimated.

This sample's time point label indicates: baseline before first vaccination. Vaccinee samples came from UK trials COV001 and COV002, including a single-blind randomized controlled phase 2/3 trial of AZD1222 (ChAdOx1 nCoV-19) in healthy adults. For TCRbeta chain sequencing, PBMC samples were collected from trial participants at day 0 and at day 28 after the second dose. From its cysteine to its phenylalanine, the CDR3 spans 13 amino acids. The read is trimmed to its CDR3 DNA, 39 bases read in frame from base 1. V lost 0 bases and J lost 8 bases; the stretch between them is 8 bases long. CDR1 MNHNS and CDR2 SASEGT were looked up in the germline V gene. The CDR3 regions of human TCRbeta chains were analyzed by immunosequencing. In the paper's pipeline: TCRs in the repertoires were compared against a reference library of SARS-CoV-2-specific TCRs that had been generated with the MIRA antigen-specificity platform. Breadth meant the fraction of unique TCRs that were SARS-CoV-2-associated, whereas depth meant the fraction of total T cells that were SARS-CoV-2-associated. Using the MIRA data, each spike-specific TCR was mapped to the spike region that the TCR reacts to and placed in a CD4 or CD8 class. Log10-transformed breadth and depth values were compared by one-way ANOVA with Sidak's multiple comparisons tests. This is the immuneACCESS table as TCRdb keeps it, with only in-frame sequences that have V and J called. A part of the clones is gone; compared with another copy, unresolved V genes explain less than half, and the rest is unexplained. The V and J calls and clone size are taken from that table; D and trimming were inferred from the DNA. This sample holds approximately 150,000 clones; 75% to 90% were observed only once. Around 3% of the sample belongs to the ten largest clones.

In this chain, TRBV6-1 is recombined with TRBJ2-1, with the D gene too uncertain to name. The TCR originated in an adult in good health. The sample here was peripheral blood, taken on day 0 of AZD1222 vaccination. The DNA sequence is TGTGCCAGCAGTGAAGCGTCCAGGTATGAGCAGTTCTTC. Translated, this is CASSEASRYEQFF.